The 11 T cell receptor beta chains below all came from one sample that was sequenced in a study of blood T cells in healthy people across ages. For the second PCR, which ran for about 7 to 11 cycles, a sample-barcoded 5' primer and a J-beta primer mix were used. MiXCR, run by TCRdb on the 5' RACE reads, gives a single entry per CDR3 protein. The table has 700,000 to 1,000,000 distinct CDR3 sequences, 40% to 50% seen once; the top ten hold roughly 19%. Material for sequencing was blood. These receptors came from a man in his sixties in good health.

This clonotype was found a few times. The chain recombines TRBV7-2 with TRBJ2-7; D remains unclear. Looked up from germline, CDR1 is SGHTA and CDR2 is FQGNSA. The CDR3 has 13 residues. Trimming took off 5 bases at V and 3 bases at J, with 11 bases between the two ends. The CDR3 loop reads CASSAGWGYEQYF. The DNA for the CDR3 is TGTGCCAGCAGCGCCGGATGGGGCTACGAGCAGTACTTC.

This clonotype was seen only a few times. This chain joins TRBV29-1 and TRBJ2-7; 7 nucleotides match TRBD1. CDR1 and CDR2 (germline): SQVTM, ANQGSEA. The trim removed 7 bases at V and 4 bases at J, leaving 10 bases unmatched. The CDR3 totals 13 residues. CDR3 residues: CSAEEAGGYEQYF. The CDR3 nucleotides read TGCAGCGCTGAGGAGGCAGGGGGATACGAGCAGTACTTC.

The genes are TRBV13 and TRBJ2-7; weak D call: TRBD1 (5 bases). Germline CDR1 reads PRHDT; CDR2 reads FYEKMQ (reference sequence). Between the trimmed V and J ends, which lost 8 bases and 5 bases, there was a span of 19 bases. The CDR3 length is 14 residues. The CDR3 DNA follows: TGTGCCAGCGGTATAGCCAGGGTGGCTCACGAGCAGTACTTC. This sequence encodes CASGIARVAHEQYF.

The CDR3 nucleotides read TGTGCCAGCGCAGAAGGCCAGGCTAGCGGGGGTACGAAGACCCAGTACTTC. It is translated as CASAEGQASGGTKTQYF. The gene calls are TRBV6-1 and TRBJ2-5; 10 bases line up with TRBD2. Losses at the gene ends were 8 bases for V and 6 bases for J; bases not matched to a gene: 18. CDR3 size: 17 residues. CDR1 MNHNS and CDR2 SASEGT come from the germline V gene.

This clonotype was seen just once. This CDR3 is CSSKGGVSSYEQYF. The CDR3 DNA follows: TGCAGTTCAAAGGGCGGGGTTAGCTCCTACGAGCAGTACTTC. The chain has TRBV20-1 and TRBJ2-7; TRBD2 might be the D (6 bases). V was pared by 8 bases and J by 0 bases, with 17 bases between. From germline, CDR1 is DFQATT and CDR2 SNEGSKA (reference sequence). This CDR3 contains 14 residues.

This clonotype has more than one count but fewer than ten. CDR3 protein: CSARSPGTPPYGYTF. The CDR3 DNA reads TGCAGTGCTAGATCCCCCGGGACCCCTCCCTATGGCTACACCTTC. The V gene is TRBV20-1, the J gene TRBJ1-2; D perhaps matches TRBD1 (5 bases). The CDR3 runs 15 residues. Germline loops: CDR1 DFQATT, CDR2 SNEGSKA (reference sequence). V shed 2 bases and J shed 4 bases, with 17 bases lying between them.

This sequence joins TRBV7-2 and TRBJ1-4, with a tentative D call TRBD1 (5 bases). V dropped 4 bases and J dropped 7 bases, with 19 bases sitting between them. This CDR3 spans 16 amino acids. The germline CDR1 and CDR2 sequences are SGHTA and FQGNSA. CDR3 in amino acids: CASSSRPRGVGEKLFF. In DNA form, the CDR3 reads TGTGCCAGCAGCTCTCGACCTCGGGGGGTGGGTGAAAAACTGTTTTTT.

Details on this clonotype: A much larger clone is a single base away; this may be a read error. CDR3 sequence reads: CAGRGRQGVNIQYF. CDR3 nucleotides: TGTGCCGGCCGGGGGCGGCAGGGGGTAAACATTCAGTACTTC. The V gene is TRBV11-2, the J gene TRBJ2-4; tentatively, D is TRBD1 (7 bases). Germline V lookup: CDR1 SGHAT, CDR2 FQNNGV. V was clipped by 11 bases and J by 6 bases, with 20 bases between them. The CDR3 runs 14 residues.

This clonotype was counted between two and nine times. The rearrangement joins TRBV20-1 to TRBJ1-6; 7 bases align to TRBD1. Trimming removed 2 bases from V and 10 bases from J; junction bases left unmatched: 5. Germline loops: CDR1 DFQATT, CDR2 SNEGSKA (reference sequence). CDR3 length equals 13 residues. CDR3 DNA: TGCAGTGCTAGATTGACAGGGAGATCACCCCTCCACTTT. Its translation: CSARLTGRSPLHF.

This clonotype was counted ten times or more. The chain has TRBV5-4 and TRBJ1-4, with D perhaps TRBD1 (5 bases). This CDR3 is built from 15 residues. V lost 0 bases, J lost 3 bases, and 9 bases lay in between. Germline V CDR1 and CDR2: SGHNT, YYREEE (reference sequence). The CDR3 coding sequence is TGTGCCAGCAGCTTGGGTGGAGGGGCTAATGAAAAACTGTTTTTT. Amino acid sequence: CASSLGGGANEKLFF.

The V and J genes are TRBV3-1 and TRBJ1-5; 11 nucleotides line up with TRBD1. CDR1 and CDR2 (germline): LGHDT, YNNKEL (reference sequence). J lost 3 bases, V lost 4 bases, and 5 bases had no gene match. CDR3 size: 16 residues. The CDR3 nucleotides read TGTGCCAGCAGCCCGGGGACAGGGGGGAACAATCAGCCCCAGCATTTT. Its protein is CASSPGTGGNNQPQHF.